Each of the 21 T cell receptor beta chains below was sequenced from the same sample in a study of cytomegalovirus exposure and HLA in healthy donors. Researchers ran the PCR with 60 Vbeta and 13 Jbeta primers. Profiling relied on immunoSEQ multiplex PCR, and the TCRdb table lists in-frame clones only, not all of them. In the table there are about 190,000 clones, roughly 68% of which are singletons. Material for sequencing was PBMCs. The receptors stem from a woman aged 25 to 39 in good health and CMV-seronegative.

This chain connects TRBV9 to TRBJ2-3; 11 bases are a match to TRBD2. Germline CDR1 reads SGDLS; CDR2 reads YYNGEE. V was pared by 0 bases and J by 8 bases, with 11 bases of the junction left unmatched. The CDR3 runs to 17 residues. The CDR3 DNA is TGTGCCAGCAGCGTAGTTGTTAGCGGGGGGGCCGGTGGTACGCAGTATTTT. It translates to CASSVVVSGGAGGTQYF.

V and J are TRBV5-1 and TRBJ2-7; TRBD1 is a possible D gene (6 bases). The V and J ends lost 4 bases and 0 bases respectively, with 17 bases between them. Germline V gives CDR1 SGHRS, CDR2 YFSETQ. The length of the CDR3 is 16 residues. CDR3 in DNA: TGCGCCAGCAGCCTCGCTACGGACAGCTACTCCTACGAGCAGTACTTC. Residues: CASSLATDSYSYEQYF.

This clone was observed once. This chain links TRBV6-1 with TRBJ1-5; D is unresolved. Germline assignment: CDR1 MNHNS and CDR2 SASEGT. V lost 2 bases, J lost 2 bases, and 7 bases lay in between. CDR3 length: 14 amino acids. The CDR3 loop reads CASSEIRGNQPQHF. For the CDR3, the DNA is TGTGCCAGCAGTGAAATTCGTGGCAATCAGCCCCAGCATTTT.

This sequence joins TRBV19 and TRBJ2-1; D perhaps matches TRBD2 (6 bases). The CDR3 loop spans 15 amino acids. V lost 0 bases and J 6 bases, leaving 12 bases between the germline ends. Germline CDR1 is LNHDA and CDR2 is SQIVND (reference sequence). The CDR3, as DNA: TGTGCCAGTAGTATAGATCCCCGGGACTTCAATGAGCAGTTCTTC. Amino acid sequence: CASSIDPRDFNEQFF. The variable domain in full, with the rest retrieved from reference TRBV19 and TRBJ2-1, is DGGITQSPKYLFRKEGQNVTLSCEQNLNHDAMYWYRQDPGQGLRLIYYSQIVNDFQKGDIAEGYSVSREKKESFPLTVTSAQKNPTAFYLCASSIDPRDFNEQFFGPGTRLTVL.

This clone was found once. CDR3 nucleotide sequence: TGTGCCAGCAGCTTAGACGGGGCAGGGAGGTCAATGAACACTGAAGCTTTCTTT. Amino acids: CASSLDGAGRSMNTEAFF. The V and J genes are TRBV7-9 and TRBJ1-1, with D possibly being TRBD1 (5 bases). CDR3 length: 18 amino acids. CDR1 and CDR2 from the germline V gene are SEHNR and FQNEAQ (reference sequence). The V end lost 1 base, the J end lost 0 bases, and 18 bases lay between the germline ends.

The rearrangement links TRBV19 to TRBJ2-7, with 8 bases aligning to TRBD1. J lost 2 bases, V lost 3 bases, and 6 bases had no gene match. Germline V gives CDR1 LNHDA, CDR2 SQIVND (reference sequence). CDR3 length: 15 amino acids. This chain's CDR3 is CASSIGTGGAYEQYF. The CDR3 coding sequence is TGTGCCAGTAGTATTGGGACAGGAGGGGCCTACGAGCAGTACTTC.

The CDR3 DNA sequence: TGTGCCAGCAGCCAACCCCAGGGGGCTAGCTCCTACAATGAGCAGTTCTTC. Translated: CASSQPQGASSYNEQFF. V is TRBV14 and J is TRBJ2-1; TRBD1 agrees at 8 bases. The CDR3 is 17 amino acids. Germline V gene data show CDR1 as SGHDN and CDR2 as FVKESK. Trimming cost V 2 bases and J 0 bases; bases outside gene matches: 6.

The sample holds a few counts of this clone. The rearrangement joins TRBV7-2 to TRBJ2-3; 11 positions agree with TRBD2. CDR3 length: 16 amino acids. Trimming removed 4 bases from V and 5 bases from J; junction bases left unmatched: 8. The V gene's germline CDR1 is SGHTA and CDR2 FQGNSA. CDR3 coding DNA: TGTGCCAGCAGCTCGGGATTAGCGGGAGGGCAAGATACGCAGTATTTT. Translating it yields CASSSGLAGGQDTQYF. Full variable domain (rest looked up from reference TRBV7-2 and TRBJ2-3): GAGVSQSPSNKVTEKGKDVELRCDPISGHTALYWYRQSLGQGLEFLIYFQGNSAPDKSGLPSDRFSAERTGGSVSTLTIQRTQQEDSAVYLCASSSGLAGGQDTQYFGPGTRLTVL.

In DNA, the CDR3 is TGTGCCAGCAGCCCCCGGACTAGCTCTAACTATGGAGCCTACGAGCAGTACTTC. Translation: CASSPRTSSNYGAYEQYF. The chain uses TRBV9 and TRBJ2-7, with 8 bases aligning to TRBD2. The CDR3 length is 18 residues. CDR1 and CDR2 (germline): SGDLS, YYNGEE. Trimming took 4 bases from V and 2 from J; bases not matched to a gene: 17.

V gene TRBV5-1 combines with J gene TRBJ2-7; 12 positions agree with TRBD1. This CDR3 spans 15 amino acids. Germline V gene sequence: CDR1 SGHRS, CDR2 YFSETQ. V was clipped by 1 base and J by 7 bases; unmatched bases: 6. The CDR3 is CASSLSGQGAREQYF. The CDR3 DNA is TGCGCCAGCAGCTTGTCGGGACAGGGGGCGAGGGAGCAGTACTTC.

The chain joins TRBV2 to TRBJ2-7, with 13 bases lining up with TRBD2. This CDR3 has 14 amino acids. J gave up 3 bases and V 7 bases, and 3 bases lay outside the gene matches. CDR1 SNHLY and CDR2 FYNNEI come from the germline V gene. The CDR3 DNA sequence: TGTGCCAGCAAGGGACTAGCGGGACGCTACGAGCAGTACTTC. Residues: CASKGLAGRYEQYF.

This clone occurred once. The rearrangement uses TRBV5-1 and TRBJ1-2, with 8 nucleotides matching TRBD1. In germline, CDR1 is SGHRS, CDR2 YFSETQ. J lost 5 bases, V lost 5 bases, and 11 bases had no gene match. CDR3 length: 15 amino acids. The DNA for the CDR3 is TGCGCCAGCAGTTCGGCCAAACAGGGGGGTTATGGCTACACCTTC. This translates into CASSSAKQGGYGYTF.

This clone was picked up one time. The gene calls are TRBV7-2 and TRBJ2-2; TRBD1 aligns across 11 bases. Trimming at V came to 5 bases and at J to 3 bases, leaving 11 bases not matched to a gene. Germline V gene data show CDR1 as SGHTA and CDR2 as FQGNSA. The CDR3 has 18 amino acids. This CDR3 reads CASSPRRGQGVDTGELFF. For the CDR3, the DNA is TGTGCCAGCAGCCCCCGCCGGGGACAGGGGGTGGACACCGGGGAGCTGTTTTTT.

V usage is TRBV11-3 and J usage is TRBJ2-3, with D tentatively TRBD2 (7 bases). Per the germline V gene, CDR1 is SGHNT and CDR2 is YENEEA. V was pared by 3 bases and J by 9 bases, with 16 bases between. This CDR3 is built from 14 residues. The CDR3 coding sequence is TGTGCCAGCAGCTTGAGGGGGGGGCAGGACACGCAGTATTTT. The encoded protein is CASSLRGGQDTQYF.

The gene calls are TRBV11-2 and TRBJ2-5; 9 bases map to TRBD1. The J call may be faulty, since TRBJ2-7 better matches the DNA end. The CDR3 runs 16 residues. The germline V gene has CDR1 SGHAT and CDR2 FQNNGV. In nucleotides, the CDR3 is TGTGCCAGCAGCCAAACTGGGGACAGGGTTGACTACGAGCAGTACTTC. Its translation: CASSQTGDRVDYEQYF.

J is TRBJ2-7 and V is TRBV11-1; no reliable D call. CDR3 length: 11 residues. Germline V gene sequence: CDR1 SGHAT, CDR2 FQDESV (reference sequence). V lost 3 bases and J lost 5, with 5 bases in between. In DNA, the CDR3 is TGTGCCAGCAGCTTCCTTAACGAGCAGTACTTC. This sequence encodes CASSFLNEQYF.

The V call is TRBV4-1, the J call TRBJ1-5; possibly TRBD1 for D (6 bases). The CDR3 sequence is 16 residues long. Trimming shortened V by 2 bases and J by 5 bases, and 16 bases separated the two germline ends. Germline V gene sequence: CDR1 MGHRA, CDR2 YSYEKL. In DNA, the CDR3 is TGCGCCAGCAGCCAACCGGCCAGGGGTCGAGATCAGCCCCAGCATTTT. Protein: CASSQPARGRDQPQHF.

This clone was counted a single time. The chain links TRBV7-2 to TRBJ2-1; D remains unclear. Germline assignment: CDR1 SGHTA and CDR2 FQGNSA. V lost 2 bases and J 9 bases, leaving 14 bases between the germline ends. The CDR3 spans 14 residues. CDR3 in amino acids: CASSLRSGSGEQFF. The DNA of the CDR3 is TGTGCCAGCAGCTTACGTTCCGGTTCTGGTGAGCAGTTCTTC.

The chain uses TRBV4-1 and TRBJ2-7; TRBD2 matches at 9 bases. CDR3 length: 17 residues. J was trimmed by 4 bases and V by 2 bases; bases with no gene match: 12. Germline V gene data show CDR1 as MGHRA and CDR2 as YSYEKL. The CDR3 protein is CASSQRAGLASNYEQYF. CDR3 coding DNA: TGCGCCAGCAGCCAAAGGGCCGGACTAGCGAGCAATTACGAGCAGTACTTC.

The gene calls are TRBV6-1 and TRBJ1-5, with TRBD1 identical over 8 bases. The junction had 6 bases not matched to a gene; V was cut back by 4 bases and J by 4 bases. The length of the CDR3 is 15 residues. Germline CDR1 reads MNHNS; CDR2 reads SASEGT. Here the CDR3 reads CASSGRGLGNQPQHF. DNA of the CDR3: TGTGCCAGCAGTGGCAGGGGGCTGGGGAATCAGCCCCAGCATTTT.

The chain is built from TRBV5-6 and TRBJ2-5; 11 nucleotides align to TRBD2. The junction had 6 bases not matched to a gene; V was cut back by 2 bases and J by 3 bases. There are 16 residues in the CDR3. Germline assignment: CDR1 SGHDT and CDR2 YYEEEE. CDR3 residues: CASSFVSGGAEETQYF. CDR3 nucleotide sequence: TGTGCCAGCAGCTTTGTTAGCGGGGGGGCCGAAGAGACCCAGTACTTC.